The 23 T cell receptor beta chains in this list originate from one sample, sequenced in a study of cytomegalovirus exposure and HLA in healthy donors. 60 Vbeta and 13 Jbeta primers were used in PCR. This table comes from immunoSEQ multiplex PCR, and its TCRdb copy is limited to in-frame clones, with some not included. This table holds hundreds of thousands of clones, about 74% found once. Material: PBMCs. The receptors originated from a woman aged 30 to 39 in good health and CMV-seronegative.

This rearrangement joins TRBV7-9 to TRBJ1-2, with D hard to call. Per germline, CDR1 SEHNR and CDR2 FQNEAQ (reference sequence). CDR3 length: 16 residues. The ends were cut back, 5 bases at V and 6 bases at J, with 22 bases in the middle. The CDR3 reads CASSLLANSGEDGYTF. DNA of the CDR3: TGTGCCAGCAGCCTCCTTGCGAACAGCGGAGAGGATGGCTACACCTTC.

This clone was counted a few times. The chain couples TRBV19 to TRBJ1-2; 8 bases map to TRBD1. This CDR3 region has 15 residues. V shed 3 bases and J 4 bases; nucleotides not matched to a gene: 7. Germline V CDR1 and CDR2: LNHDA, SQIVND (reference sequence). CDR3 region: CASSIEGQVPYGYTF. The DNA of the CDR3 is TGTGCCAGTAGTATCGAGGGACAGGTACCCTATGGCTACACCTTC.

Only a few counts were recorded for this clone. V and J are TRBV19 and TRBJ2-1, with D uncertain. Germline lookup yields CDR1 LNHDA and CDR2 SQIVND (reference sequence). This CDR3 has 14 residues. Trimming shortened V by 1 base and J by 7 bases, and 11 bases separated the two germline ends. The CDR3 here is CASSIGSGGNEQFF. Written as DNA, the CDR3 is TGTGCCAGTAGTATAGGTTCAGGTGGTAATGAGCAGTTCTTC.

This clone has just a few counts. V is TRBV11-3 and J is TRBJ2-5; a weak D match, TRBD2 (6 bases). This CDR3 region has 14 residues. Trimming shortened V by 6 bases and J by 2 bases, and 13 bases separated the two germline ends. Germline CDR1 is SGHNT and CDR2 is YENEEA. The chain's CDR3 is CASSSSGYQETQYF. DNA of the CDR3: TGTGCCAGCAGTTCCAGCGGGTATCAAGAGACCCAGTACTTC.

The chain joins TRBV9 to TRBJ2-1; no firm D call. The germline V gene encodes CDR1 SGDLS and CDR2 YYNGEE. Trimming stripped 2 bases from V and 3 bases from J, with 6 bases between. This CDR3 is 13 amino acids long. In DNA, the CDR3 is TGTGCCAGCAGCGTCGGGTACTACAATGAGCAGTTCTTC. This sequence encodes CASSVGYYNEQFF. Variable domain in full (rest from reference TRBV9 and TRBJ2-1): DSGVTQTPKHLITATGQRVTLRCSPRSGDLSVYWYQQSLDQGLQFLIQYYNGEERAKGNILERFSAQQFPDLHSELNLSSLELGDSALYFCASSVGYYNEQFFGPGTRLTVL.

This clone was seen more than once but under ten times. The chain recombines TRBV29-1 with TRBJ1-1; D unresolved. Germline CDR1 reads SQVTM; CDR2 reads ANQGSEA. Trimming stripped 3 bases from V and 5 bases from J, with 10 bases between. The CDR3 runs 12 residues. The CDR3, as DNA: TGCAGCGTTGACAGACAATCAACTGAAGCTTTCTTT. Encoded protein: CSVDRQSTEAFF.

This clone came up a few times. This sequence joins TRBV30 and TRBJ2-4; 8 nucleotides line up with TRBD1. The germline gives CDR1 GTSNPN, CDR2 SVGIG (reference sequence). The CDR3 consists of 14 residues. The J segment lost 7 bases and the V segment lost 5 bases, leaving 10 bases of the junction unmatched. CDR3 nucleotide sequence: TGTGCCTGGGGTCCCGGGACAGGTTCGAACATTCAGTACTTC. This translates into CAWGPGTGSNIQYF.

The chain carries TRBV6-1 and TRBJ1-1, with D unclear. V lost 8 bases to trimming and J lost 0 bases, with 13 bases between them. The length of the CDR3 is 14 residues. Germline loops: CDR1 MNHNS, CDR2 SASEGT. The CDR3 DNA sequence: TGTGCCAGCGGCTCGACATACATGAACACTGAAGCTTTCTTT. The encoded protein is CASGSTYMNTEAFF.

V and J are TRBV19 and TRBJ1-1; 7 positions match TRBD1. This CDR3 spans 14 amino acids. Trimming took 4 bases from V and 2 from J; bases not matched to a gene: 4. The V gene's germline CDR1 is LNHDA and CDR2 SQIVND (reference sequence). CDR3 sequence (DNA): TGTGCCAGTAGTAAGGGACAGTCAAACACTGAAGCTTTCTTT. Residues: CASSKGQSNTEAFF.

The chain recombines TRBV30 with TRBJ2-7; D perhaps matches TRBD2 (5 bases). The length of the CDR3 is 13 residues. Germline V lookup: CDR1 GTSNPN, CDR2 SVGIG (reference sequence). Trimming removed 0 bases at V and 4 bases at J, with 10 bases between. CDR3 in DNA: TGTGCCTGGAGTGTTTTCGGGGATTACGAGCAGTACTTC. Protein sequence: CAWSVFGDYEQYF.

The table lists this clone with a few counts. The chain couples TRBV11-2 to TRBJ1-1; D uncertain. The germline V gene encodes CDR1 SGHAT and CDR2 FQNNGV. The CDR3 contains 14 residues. V dropped 5 bases and J dropped 1 base, with 11 bases sitting between them. CDR3 sequence: CASSPERANTEAFF. The DNA for the CDR3 is TGTGCCAGCAGCCCAGAGCGGGCGAACACTGAAGCTTTCTTT.

The chain links TRBV5-4 to TRBJ1-2; D perhaps matches TRBD1 (5 bases). CDR1 is SGHNT, CDR2 YYREEE, per germline (reference sequence). The CDR3 runs 13 residues. Trimming removed 3 bases from V and 6 bases from J, with 12 bases in between. CDR3 coding DNA: TGTGCCAGCAGCTACAAGGGAGGGGATGGCTACACCTTC. Its protein is CASSYKGGDGYTF.

V is TRBV5-4 and J is TRBJ2-5; D gene uncertain. Germline V gene sequence: CDR1 SGHNT, CDR2 YYREEE (reference sequence). The CDR3 is 11 amino acids. The germline V and J ends were trimmed by 4 bases and 5 bases, with 6 bases remaining between them. The CDR3 DNA reads TGTGCCAGCAGCGCCCAGGAGACCCAGTACTTC. This translates into CASSAQETQYF. The full variable domain, completed using reference TRBV5-4 and TRBJ2-5, is ETGVTQSPTHLIKTRGQQVTLRCSSQSGHNTVSWYQQALGQGPQFIFQYYREEENGRGNFPPRFSGLQFPNYSSELNVNALELDDSALYLCASSAQETQYFGPGTRLLVL.

Details on this clone: The sample holds other DNA sequences that translate to the same CDR3. The V gene is TRBV5-1, the J gene TRBJ1-5, with 8 bases fitting TRBD1. With 4 bases clipped from V and 2 bases from J, the junction kept 5 bases outside the gene matches. The CDR3 extends over 15 amino acids. The V gene's germline CDR1 is SGHRS and CDR2 YFSETQ. The CDR3 is CASSRTGGGNQPQHF. DNA of the CDR3: TGCGCCAGCAGCAGAACAGGGGGTGGCAATCAGCCCCAGCATTTT.

Regarding this clone: The germline gene is not matched at one end of the junction; a read error may be the cause. This sequence joins TRBV6-1 and TRBJ2-7, with TRBD1 matching 10 bases. CDR3 length: 12 residues. Germline V lookup: CDR1 MNHNS, CDR2 SASEGT. The CDR3 loop reads CASSEKRTGGDF. The CDR3 DNA sequence: TGTGCCAGCAGTGAAAAGAGGACAGGGGGTGACTTC.

The sample holds one count of this clone. V is TRBV6-4 and J is TRBJ2-1, with a tentative D call TRBD2 (6 bases). The length of the CDR3 is 15 residues. The germline V gene encodes CDR1 MRHNA and CDR2 SNTAGT. The V end was cut by 5 bases, the J end by 3 bases, with 14 bases between. As DNA, the CDR3 is TGTGCCAGCAGTACCGGGACTTTAAACTACAATGAGCAGTTCTTC. Its translation is CASSTGTLNYNEQFF.

The V gene is TRBV7-3, the J gene TRBJ2-5, with TRBD2 identical over 13 bases. V lost 6 bases, J lost 5 bases, and 6 bases stayed unmatched. The germline V gene encodes CDR1 SGHTA and CDR2 FQGTGA. This CDR3 contains 15 residues. The CDR3 sequence is CASSLTSGRGETQYF. In DNA, the CDR3 is TGTGCCAGCAGTCTTACTAGCGGGAGGGGGGAGACCCAGTACTTC. Variable domain in full (rest from reference TRBV7-3 and TRBJ2-5): GAGVSQTPSNKVTEKGKYVELRCDPISGHTALYWYRQSLGQGPEFLIYFQGTGAADDSGLPNDRFFAVRPEGSVSTLKIQRTERGDSAVYLCASSLTSGRGETQYFGPGTRLLVL.

In its sample, this clone was seen once. Here the CDR3 reads CASSIDINSNQPQHF. CDR3 bases: TGTGCCAGTAGTATCGACATTAATAGCAATCAGCCCCAGCATTTT. This sequence joins TRBV19 and TRBJ1-5; D gene uncertain. Germline-derived CDR1 and CDR2 are LNHDA and SQIVND (reference sequence). The germline V and J ends were trimmed by 3 bases and 0 bases, with 9 bases remaining between them. The CDR3 is 15 amino acids.

The V and J genes are TRBV25-1 and TRBJ1-1; the match to TRBD1 covers 9 bases. Trimming cost V 3 bases and J 6 bases; bases outside gene matches: 8. Germline CDR1 and CDR2: MGHDK and SYGVNS. CDR3 length: 15 amino acids. In DNA, the CDR3 is TGTGCCAGCAGTGACACACGTGGACAGGGGTCTGAAGCTTTCTTT. Translated: CASSDTRGQGSEAFF. Variable domain in full (rest from reference TRBV25-1 and TRBJ1-1): EADIYQTPRYLVIGTGKKITLECSQTMGHDKMYWYQQDPGMELHLIHYSYGVNSTEKGDLSSESTVSRIRTEHFPLTLESARPSHTSQYLCASSDTRGQGSEAFFGQGTRLTVV.

The rearrangement links TRBV14 to TRBJ2-7, with 9 bases identical to TRBD1. Germline CDR1 SGHDN, CDR2 FVKESK. The CDR3 loop spans 13 amino acids. The V gene end was trimmed by 5 bases and the J gene end by 4 bases; junction bases not matched to a gene: 3. The CDR3 DNA follows: TGTGCCAGCAGCGCCGGGACAGGGTACGAGCAGTACTTC. Translation: CASSAGTGYEQYF.

The J gene is TRBJ1-1, the V gene TRBV19; no definite D call. Germline CDR1 is LNHDA and CDR2 is SQIVND (reference sequence). The CDR3 totals 15 residues. V shed 5 bases and J shed 5 bases, with 18 bases lying between them. The CDR3 region has the DNA TGTGCCAGTAGTTCCGACCGTCTGGGGAGGACTGAAGCTTTCTTT. Its translation: CASSSDRLGRTEAFF.

The gene calls are TRBV11-2 and TRBJ1-4; 10 nucleotides agree with TRBD1. With V trimmed by 4 bases and J by 3 bases, 2 bases remained unmatched. The CDR3 totals 15 residues. CDR1 is SGHAT, CDR2 FQNNGV, per germline. This CDR3 reads CASSSGTGANEKLFF. CDR3 bases: TGTGCCAGCAGCTCCGGGACAGGGGCTAATGAAAAACTGTTTTTT.

The chain recombines TRBV27 with TRBJ2-7, with 9 bases that match TRBD2. This CDR3 contains 14 residues. The V gene end was trimmed by 11 bases and the J gene end by 2 bases; junction bases not matched to a gene: 10. The germline CDR1 and CDR2 sequences are MNHEY and SMNVEV (reference sequence). The CDR3 spells CASGGAGGPYEQYF. Here the CDR3 DNA reads TGTGCCTCCGGGGGTGCGGGGGGGCCCTACGAGCAGTACTTC.